This TCR beta chain was documented in a study of blood T cell repertoires in COVID-19. As handled by the study authors: Nucleated cell counts were estimated from reference gene primer amplification. Sequencing was performed with immunoSEQ multiplex PCR; in TCRdb, only in-frame clones are kept and a portion is missing. The DNA was the basis for D and trimming; V, J and clone size are from that table. The sample contains over 200,000 clones, 80% to 90% of which appear only once. Germline CDR1 reads SGHRS; CDR2 reads YFSETQ. This CDR3 is built from 15 residues. J gave up 4 bases and V 0 bases, and 1 base lay outside the gene matches. This clone was seen only once.

The J gene is TRBJ2-3, the V gene TRBV5-1; 11 nucleotides align to TRBD2. The source of this sequence is a woman in her thirties who had been exposed to COVID-19. The specimen sequenced was PBMCs or T cells enriched from blood (not recorded which). As DNA, the CDR3 is TGCGCCAGCAGCTTGGAACTAGCGGGAGCAGATACGCAGTATTTT. Amino acids: CASSLELAGADTQYF. Variable domain in full (rest from reference TRBV5-1 and TRBJ2-3): KAGVTQTPRYLIKTRGQQVTLSCSPISGHRSVSWYQQTPGQGLQFLFEYFSETQRNKGNFPGRFSGRQFSNSRSEMNVSTLELGDSALYLCASSLELAGADTQYFGPGTRLTVL.